This is a list of T cell receptor beta chains from one sample in a study of a mutant IDH1 vaccine in newly diagnosed glioma. These receptors are not linked to any known antigen. This table comes from immunoSEQ multiplex PCR, and its TCRdb copy is limited to in-frame clones, with some not included. This table has around 52,000 clones, 85% to 90% appearing once. The sequences come from PBMCs, collected from a glioma patient whose treatment included an IDH1 peptide vaccine. All receptors derive from a woman in her thirties or forties with glioma. Both conserved end residues are part of each CDR3. Each record gives: J gene, D gene, clone size, V gene, CDR3 protein, CDR3 DNA. A D gene is named only where the DNA matches it firmly. Expanded clones get a size class; other rows say once, few or many, or leave the size out.

TRBJ2-7,.,once,TRBV5-1,CASSPGTFSYEQYF,TGCGCCAGCAGCCCGGGGACATTCTCCTACGAGCAGTACTTC
TRBJ2-2,TRBD1,once,TRBV6-6,CASSSTGGNTGELFF,TGTGCCAGCAGTTCTACAGGGGGGAACACCGGGGAGCTGTTTTTT
TRBJ1-1,.,.,TRBV6-1,CASKGGLNTEAFF,TGTGCCAGCAAAGGGGGACTGAACACTGAAGCTTTCTTT
TRBJ1-5,.,few,TRBV18,CASSPSNQPQHF,TGTGCCAGCTCACCTAGCAATCAGCCCCAGCATTTT
TRBJ1-2,.,once,TRBV2,CASSEGGSRGYTF,TGTGCCAGCAGTGAAGGGGGTAGTAGAGGCTACACCTTC
TRBJ1-3,.,.,TRBV11-2,CASSLGQLVGNTIYF,TGTGCCAGCAGCCTTGGACAGCTCGTTGGAAACACCATATATTTT
TRBJ1-3,.,few,TRBV7-9,CASSLSHVSSGNTIYF,TGTGCCAGCAGCCTCAGTCATGTGAGCTCTGGAAACACCATATATTTT
TRBJ1-1,.,.,TRBV5-1,CASSSGLLGAFF,TGCGCCAGCAGCTCGGGGCTCCTTGGGGCTTTCTTT
TRBJ2-1,TRBD1,.,TRBV6-6,CASSLTGQGAGEQFF,TGTGCCAGCAGTTTGACTGGACAGGGGGCGGGTGAGCAGTTCTTC
TRBJ2-1,.,.,TRBV6-5,CASSRLGAGYNEQFF,TGTGCCAGCAGTCGACTGGGGGCGGGCTACAATGAGCAGTTCTTC
TRBJ2-7,TRBD2,.,TRBV2,CASRPGTSGLKSYF,TGTGCCAGCAGACCCGGGACTAGCGGCCTTAAGTCTTACTTC
TRBJ2-7,.,.,TRBV11-1,CASSVSDDSYEQYF,TGTGCCAGCAGCGTTTCGGACGACTCCTACGAGCAGTACTTC
TRBJ2-5,.,.,TRBV4-1,CASSEYLRPQYF,TGCGCCAGCAGCGAGTATCTCCGACCCCAGTACTTC
TRBJ1-1,TRBD1,.,TRBV6-1,CASTAGGHTEAFF,TGTGCCAGCACAGCAGGGGGCCACACTGAAGCTTTCTTT
TRBJ1-5,.,.,TRBV30,CAWSEGTLNQPQHF,TGTGCCTGGAGTGAGGGGACCCTTAATCAGCCCCAGCATTTT
TRBJ2-6,.,.,TRBV4-2,CASSQDQRESGANVLTF,TGTGCCAGCAGCCAAGATCAAAGGGAATCTGGGGCCAACGTCCTGACTTTC
TRBJ1-2,TRBD1,.,TRBV28,CASSWDGTGDGYTF,TGTGCCAGCAGTTGGGATGGGACAGGGGATGGCTACACCTTC
TRBJ2-1,.,.,TRBV5-1,CASSLEGPRVYNEQFF,TGCGCCAGCAGCTTGGAAGGGCCGAGGGTATACAATGAGCAGTTCTTC
TRBJ2-7,.,.,TRBV4-1,CASSQGPPRSSYEQYF,TGCGCCAGCAGCCAAGGGCCGCCTCGGAGCTCCTACGAGCAGTACTTC